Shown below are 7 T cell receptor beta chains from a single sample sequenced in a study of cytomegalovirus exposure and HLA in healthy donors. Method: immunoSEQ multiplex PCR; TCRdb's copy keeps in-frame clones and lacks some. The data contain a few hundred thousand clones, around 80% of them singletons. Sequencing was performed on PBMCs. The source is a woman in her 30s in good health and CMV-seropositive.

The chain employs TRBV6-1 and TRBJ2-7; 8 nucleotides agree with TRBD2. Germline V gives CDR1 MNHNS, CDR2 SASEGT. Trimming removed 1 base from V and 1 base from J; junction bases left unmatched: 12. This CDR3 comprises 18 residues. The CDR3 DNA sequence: TGTGCCAGCAGTGAAGTGATATTCCTTACTAGCGGTTCCTACGAGCAGTACTTC. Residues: CASSEVIFLTSGSYEQYF.

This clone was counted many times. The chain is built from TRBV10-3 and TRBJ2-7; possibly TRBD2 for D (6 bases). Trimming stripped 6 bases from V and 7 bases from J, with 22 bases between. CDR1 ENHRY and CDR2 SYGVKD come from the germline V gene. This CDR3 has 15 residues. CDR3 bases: TGTGCCATCAGGGATACCCGGGACTTTCTTGGGGAGCAGTACTTC. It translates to CAIRDTRDFLGEQYF.

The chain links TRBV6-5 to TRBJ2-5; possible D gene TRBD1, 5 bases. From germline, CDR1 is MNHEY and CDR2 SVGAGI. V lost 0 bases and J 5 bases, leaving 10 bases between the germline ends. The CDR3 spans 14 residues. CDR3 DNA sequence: TGTGCCAGCAGTTACTCCACAGGACCGGAGACCCAGTACTTC. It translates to CASSYSTGPETQYF.

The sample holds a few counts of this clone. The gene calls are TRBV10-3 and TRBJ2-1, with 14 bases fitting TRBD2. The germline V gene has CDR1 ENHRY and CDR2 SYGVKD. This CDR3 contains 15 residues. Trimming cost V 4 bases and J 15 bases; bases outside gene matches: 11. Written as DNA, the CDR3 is TGTGCCATCAGTGTCTCCGGGACTAGCGGGAGAGAGGTGTTCTTC. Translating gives CAISVSGTSGREVFF.

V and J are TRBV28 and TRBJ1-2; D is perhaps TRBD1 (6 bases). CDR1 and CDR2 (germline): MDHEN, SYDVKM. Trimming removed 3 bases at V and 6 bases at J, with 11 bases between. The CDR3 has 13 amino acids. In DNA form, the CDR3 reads TGTGCCAGCAGTTTCGCAGGGGAGGATGGCTACACCTTC. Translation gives CASSFAGEDGYTF.

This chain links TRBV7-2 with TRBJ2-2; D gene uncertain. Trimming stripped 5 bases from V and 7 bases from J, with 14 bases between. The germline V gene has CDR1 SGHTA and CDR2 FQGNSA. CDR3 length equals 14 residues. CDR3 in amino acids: CASSEDLVDGELFF. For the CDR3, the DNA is TGTGCCAGCAGCGAGGACCTAGTAGACGGGGAGCTGTTTTTT.

CDR3: CASSFLAGPSYEQYF. The CDR3 coding sequence is TGTGCCAGCAGTTTTCTGGCAGGACCGTCCTACGAGCAGTACTTC. The V and J genes are TRBV28 and TRBJ2-7; no firm D call. V lost 3 bases and J lost 1, with 13 bases in between. This CDR3 contains 15 residues. CDR1 and CDR2 (germline): MDHEN, SYDVKM.